Below, one T cell receptor (beta chain) is given with its context. This CDR3 region has 13 residues. CDR1 is LGHNA, CDR2 YSLEER, per germline. Trimming took off 0 bases at V and 5 bases at J, with 7 bases between the two ends. How the authors handled the data: From reference gene primer amplification, estimates of nucleated cell counts were derived. The repertoire was sequenced with immunoSEQ multiplex PCR; TCRdb's copy has only in-frame clones and lacks some. Clonal size and the V and J genes are those of that table, whereas D and trimming came from the DNA. The top ten hold approximately 20% of the sample, which has some 71,000 clones, approximately 80% seen once. These data belong to a study of blood T cell repertoires in COVID-19. Study at large: COVID-19 samples collected from the United States, Italy and Spain covered acute and convalescent phases. In each case, the material was cDNA or gDNA derived from T cells, B-cell-depleted T cells, or PBMCs.

Material for sequencing was peripheral blood. This clonotype was obtained from a woman in her fifties or sixties with acute or convalescent COVID-19. V is TRBV4-3 and J is TRBJ1-1, with D unclear. The CDR3 DNA is TGCGCCAGCAGCCAAGAAAGGAGGACTGAAGCTTTCTTT. Translating gives CASSQERRTEAFF.